Listed here is a single TCR beta chain. The data stem from a study of OX40 agonist ivuxolimab in advanced cancers. Germline V gene data show CDR1 as SGHTA and CDR2 as FQGNSA. The CDR3 has 16 residues. The V segment lost 4 bases and the J segment 7 bases; nucleotides outside the gene matches: 12. TCRdb's table, derived via immunoSEQ multiplex PCR, lists solely in-frame clones and lacks some. The data contain roughly 75,000 clones, about 88% of them singletons. The sample in question was CD4+ or CD8+ T cells sorted from blood, obtained in a trial of the OX40 agonist ivuxolimab. V is TRBV7-2 and J is TRBJ1-5; 8 positions agree with TRBD1. The sequence derives from an adult with an advanced solid tumor such as melanoma, head and neck, liver or kidney cancer. The CDR3 sequence: CASSSAAGGTGQPQHF. The DNA for the CDR3 is TGTGCCAGCAGCTCCGCGGCAGGGGGCACGGGGCAGCCCCAGCATTTT.